The 22 T cell receptor beta chains presented below share a single source sample, sequenced in a study of blood T cell repertoires in COVID-19. Profiling relied on immunoSEQ multiplex PCR, and the TCRdb table lists in-frame clones only, not all of them. The repertoire has hundreds of thousands of clones, about 90% of them found once; the top ten carry over 8.5%. Material: peripheral blood. These receptors were taken from a woman between 25 and 40 years old with COVID-19, enrolled during active disease.

V and J are TRBV4-2 and TRBJ2-3, with D perhaps TRBD2 (5 bases). Germline lookup yields CDR1 LGHNA and CDR2 YNFKEQ. CDR3 length: 15 residues. V lost 0 bases and J 2 bases, leaving 9 bases between the germline ends. CDR3 coding DNA: TGTGCCAGCAGCCAAGAGGGTAGCGCCACAGATACGCAGTATTTT. Protein: CASSQEGSATDTQYF.

This sequence joins TRBV6-5 and TRBJ1-2, with 8 bases identical to TRBD1. CDR1 is MNHEY, CDR2 SVGAGI, per germline. This CDR3 comprises 13 residues. Trimming took 6 bases from V and 5 from J; bases not matched to a gene: 5. CDR3: CASRRDRTYGYTF. CDR3 sequence (DNA): TGTGCCAGCAGAAGGGACAGGACTTATGGCTACACCTTC.

The genes are TRBV19 and TRBJ1-4; maybe TRBD1 (6 bases). V lost 7 bases to trimming and J lost 5 bases, with 14 bases between them. The CDR3 runs 14 residues. CDR1 is LNHDA and CDR2 is SQIVND in the germline V gene (reference sequence). In DNA form, the CDR3 reads TGTGCCAGTAACAATGGACAGTTAAATGAAAAACTGTTTTTT. This codes for CASNNGQLNEKLFF.

This clone was detected a few times. The CDR3 DNA follows: TGTGCCAGCAGCTTAGGAGGGTTCGACACAGATACGCAGTATTTT. It yields the protein CASSLGGFDTDTQYF. The chain combines TRBV7-8 with TRBJ2-3, with D perhaps matching TRBD2 (5 bases). V was clipped by 1 base and J by 2 bases, with 10 bases between them. Germline V gene lookup returns CDR1 SGHVS and CDR2 FQNEAQ. The CDR3 extends over 15 amino acids.

The genes are TRBV4-1 and TRBJ2-1; no clear D gene. This CDR3 has 14 amino acids. V lost 1 base and J lost 5, with 9 bases in between. Germline V gene sequence: CDR1 MGHRA, CDR2 YSYEKL. This CDR3 is CASSQGAINNEQFF. CDR3 nucleotides: TGCGCCAGCAGCCAAGGTGCGATAAACAATGAGCAGTTCTTC.

The chain carries TRBV7-6 and TRBJ2-7, with D possibly being TRBD1 (6 bases). Germline CDR1 and CDR2: SGHVS and FNYEAQ. The CDR3 sequence is 16 residues long. Deletions cut 5 bases from V and 0 bases from J, with 17 bases between. CDR3 in amino acids: CASSRDQGSISYEQYF. The CDR3 bases are TGTGCCAGCAGCAGAGATCAGGGGTCTATCTCCTACGAGCAGTACTTC. Filled out from reference TRBV7-6 and TRBJ2-7, the complete variable domain reads GAGVSQSPRYKVTKRGQDVALRCDPISGHVSLYWYRQALGQGPEFLTYFNYEAQQDKSGLPNDRFSAERPEGSISTLTIQRTEQRDSAMYRCASSRDQGSISYEQYFGPGTRLTVT.

The V gene is TRBV18, the J gene TRBJ1-1; 7 positions match TRBD1. Germline V gives CDR1 KGHSH, CDR2 LQKENI. V was clipped by 3 bases and J by 10 bases; unmatched bases: 14. The CDR3 spans 15 residues. CDR3: CASSPRQGTGTSAFF. CDR3 DNA sequence: TGTGCCAGCTCACCTCGACAGGGAACCGGGACCTCAGCTTTCTTT.

The V gene is TRBV5-1, the J gene TRBJ1-1, with TRBD1 identical over 9 bases. CDR1 and CDR2 (germline): SGHRS, YFSETQ. V gave up 7 bases and J gave up 2 bases; unmatched junction bases: 15. This CDR3 region has 17 residues. The CDR3 sequence is CASREQGAGVGNTEAFF. The CDR3 coding sequence is TGCGCCAGCCGCGAACAGGGGGCCGGCGTAGGAAACACTGAAGCTTTCTTT.

The chain combines TRBV5-1 with TRBJ2-7; 8 bases are a match to TRBD2. Germline V lookup: CDR1 SGHRS, CDR2 YFSETQ. CDR3 size: 15 residues. The J segment lost 0 bases and the V segment lost 7 bases, leaving 9 bases of the junction unmatched. CDR3 nucleotides: TGCGCCAGCTCTACAGCGGGGGAAAGCTCCTACGAGCAGTACTTC. Its protein is CASSTAGESSYEQYF.

The chain is built from TRBV27 and TRBJ1-4, with 9 bases that match TRBD1. The CDR3 length is 14 residues. Trimming removed 8 bases from V and 8 bases from J; junction bases left unmatched: 9. Per the germline V gene, CDR1 is MNHEY and CDR2 is SMNVEV (reference sequence). The CDR3 sequence is CASAKPGQGEKLFF. The CDR3 DNA sequence: TGTGCCAGCGCGAAACCGGGACAGGGCGAAAAACTGTTTTTT.

This chain connects TRBV10-2 to TRBJ1-3; weak D call: TRBD1 (6 bases). The CDR3 has 16 residues. Trimming pared 3 bases from V and 0 bases from J, leaving 12 bases between. In germline, CDR1 is WSHSY, CDR2 SAAADI. The CDR3 reads CASSDARQASGNTIYF. In nucleotides, the CDR3 is TGCGCCAGCAGTGATGCCCGACAGGCCTCTGGAAACACCATATATTTT.

The chain carries TRBV15 and TRBJ2-7, with 8 bases aligning to TRBD1. The CDR3 loop spans 16 amino acids. The germline V gene has CDR1 LNHNV and CDR2 YYDKDF (reference sequence). J lost 0 bases, V lost 1 base, and 5 bases had no gene match. CDR3 nucleotides: TGTGCCACCAGCAGAGGGACAGGGACGGGCTCCTACGAGCAGTACTTC. Translating it yields CATSRGTGTGSYEQYF.

This sequence joins TRBV6-5 and TRBJ2-7; 7 positions match TRBD2. In germline, CDR1 is MNHEY, CDR2 SVGAGI. The CDR3 runs 15 residues. V was clipped by 0 bases and J by 3 bases; unmatched bases: 5. This CDR3 is CASSYSASGVYEQYF. In nucleotides, the CDR3 is TGTGCCAGCAGTTACTCTGCCAGCGGGGTCTACGAGCAGTACTTC.

This clone was picked up a small number of times. The rearrangement joins TRBV20-1 to TRBJ1-6; a weak D match, TRBD1 (5 bases). The length of the CDR3 is 13 residues. Trimming took off 3 bases at V and 6 bases at J, with 9 bases between the two ends. The V gene's germline CDR1 is DFQATT and CDR2 SNEGSKA (reference sequence). The CDR3 coding sequence is TGCAGTGCTAGTGGGGCCCTTAATTCACCCCTCCACTTT. Its protein product is CSASGALNSPLHF.

V is TRBV4-1 and J is TRBJ1-3; 9 positions match TRBD1. The trim removed 0 bases at V and 4 bases at J, leaving 7 bases unmatched. Looked up from germline, CDR1 is MGHRA and CDR2 is YSYEKL. The CDR3 has 17 residues. The CDR3 sequence: CASSQEGDRASGNTIYF. The DNA for the CDR3 is TGCGCCAGCAGCCAAGAAGGGGACAGGGCATCGGGAAACACCATATATTTT.

The V and J genes are TRBV3-1 (or the pseudogene TRBV3-2) and TRBJ2-1, with TRBD2 identical over 12 bases. With 4 bases clipped from V and 6 bases from J, the junction kept 7 bases outside the gene matches. CDR1 and CDR2 from the germline V gene are LGHDT and YNNKEL (reference sequence). The CDR3 runs 16 residues. CDR3 protein: CASSLLTSGGSNEQFF. In DNA, the CDR3 is TGTGCCAGCAGCCTCTTGACTAGCGGGGGTTCCAATGAGCAGTTCTTC.

Points on this clone: Other DNA variants within this sample encode the same CDR3. CDR3 residues: CASSPGTGVYEQYF. In DNA, the CDR3 is TGTGCCAGTAGTCCCGGGACAGGGGTTTACGAGCAGTACTTC. The genes are TRBV19 and TRBJ2-7; 10 bases are a match to TRBD1. The ends lost 5 bases at V and 4 bases at J; junction bases unmatched: 5. CDR3 length: 14 residues. Germline V lookup: CDR1 LNHDA, CDR2 SQIVND (reference sequence).

The rearrangement uses TRBV27 and TRBJ1-6; D is perhaps TRBD1 (6 bases). From germline, CDR1 is MNHEY and CDR2 SMNVEV (reference sequence). V was pared by 2 bases and J by 6 bases, with 11 bases between. This CDR3 is 15 amino acids long. The CDR3 DNA reads TGTGCCAGCAGTTTACAACAGGGCATTAATTCACCCCTCCACTTT. It encodes CASSLQQGINSPLHF.

The rearrangement joins TRBV5-5 to TRBJ2-3, with no clear D. This CDR3 spans 14 amino acids. V was pared by 5 bases and J by 0 bases, with 10 bases between. CDR1 and CDR2 (germline): SGHKS, YYEKEE (reference sequence). The CDR3 region is CASRRGPSTDTQYF. The CDR3 DNA sequence: TGTGCCAGCAGAAGAGGCCCTAGCACAGATACGCAGTATTTT.

The V gene is TRBV10-3, the J gene TRBJ1-5, with D unclear. This CDR3 spans 15 amino acids. Germline values: CDR1 ENHRY, CDR2 SYGVKD. V lost 6 bases and J 4 bases, leaving 16 bases between the germline ends. The CDR3 DNA reads TGTGCCATCAGGGAGGACGGAAGAGGGAATCAGCCCCAGCATTTT. Its translation is CAIREDGRGNQPQHF.

This clone was seen only once. The rearrangement links TRBV13 to TRBJ1-2, with a weak D call TRBD1 (5 bases). With 5 bases removed from V and 6 bases from J, the gap between germline ends came to 10 bases. The CDR3 extends over 12 amino acids. The V gene's germline CDR1 is PRHDT and CDR2 FYEKMQ (reference sequence). CDR3 DNA sequence: TGTGCCAGCAGCCCAGACAGCCATGGCTACACCTTC. It specifies CASSPDSHGYTF.

The sample holds one count of this clone. The chain uses TRBV7-8 and TRBJ2-7; TRBD2 matches 7 bases. Germline assignment: CDR1 SGHVS and CDR2 FQNEAQ. This CDR3 is built from 12 residues. V dropped 4 bases and J dropped 6; count of bases not matched to a gene: 3. The CDR3 DNA reads as TGTGCCAGCAGCTGGACTAGTGGCGAGCAGTACTTC. Translation: CASSWTSGEQYF.